This T cell receptor beta chain was sequenced for a study of blood T cell repertoires in COVID-19. Study context: Italy, Spain and the United States were the sources of the convalescent and acute COVID-19 samples. Nucleic acid was either cDNA or gDNA, and it came from T cells, B-cell-depleted T cells, or PBMCs.

Source study methods: Estimates of nucleated cell counts were drawn from the amplification of reference gene primers. Libraries were prepared by immunoSEQ multiplex PCR; TCRdb keeps only in-frame clonotypes and omits some of them. V and J calls and clone size are as listed in that table; D and trimming were resolved from the DNA. The table shows approximately 190,000 clones, with approximately 91% occurring only once. Germline CDR1 and CDR2: SNHLY and FYNNEI. The J segment lost 2 bases and the V segment lost 7 bases, leaving 4 bases of the junction unmatched. The CDR3 runs to 13 residues. The receptor was derived from a man aged 70-80 years with active or convalescent COVID-19. The V and J genes are TRBV2 and TRBJ2-5, with 7 bases fitting TRBD1. The sequencing input was peripheral blood. CDR3 region: CASKRDRQETQYF. In DNA, the CDR3 is TGTGCCAGCAAAAGGGACAGACAAGAGACCCAGTACTTC.